This passage covers 22 T cell receptor beta chains from one sample sequenced in a study of PD-L1 blockade in urothelial cancer (dated by TCRdb to 2016 to 2017). The receptor library was made with the immunoSEQ multiplex PCR assay. TCRdb provides this immuneACCESS table in a form limited to in-frame rearrangements. Some clones are lacking; in checked studies, under half of them reflect an unresolved V gene, and why the rest are absent is not known. The sample yields about 100,000 clones; 70% to 90% were counted once. The ten largest clones capture 2.4% of the sample. The specimen was PBMCs, collected around atezolizumab (anti-PD-L1) treatment. The receptor source for this set is a middle-aged man with urothelial cancer.

This rearrangement joins TRBV15 to TRBJ1-4; D ambiguous. Germline V gene lookup returns CDR1 LNHNV and CDR2 YYDKDF (reference sequence). Trimming removed 8 bases at V and 7 bases at J, with 17 bases between. The CDR3 is 14 amino acids. CDR3 amino acids: CATSGGRPGEKLFF. In nucleotides, the CDR3 is TGTGCCACCTCCGGCGGGCGGCCGGGTGAAAAACTGTTTTTT.

The chain combines TRBV6-1 with TRBJ2-7, with D uncertain. The V gene's germline CDR1 is MNHNS and CDR2 SASEGT. This CDR3 comprises 14 residues. The V and J ends lost 7 bases and 2 bases respectively, with 15 bases between them. The CDR3 is CASKFMGSPYEQYF. CDR3 DNA: TGTGCCAGCAAATTTATGGGCAGTCCCTACGAGCAGTACTTC.

The chain recombines TRBV5-1 with TRBJ2-1, with D perhaps TRBD1 (6 bases). Germline V gene lookup returns CDR1 SGHRS and CDR2 YFSETQ. Trimming left V 4 bases short and J 9 bases short, with 14 bases between. The CDR3 runs to 13 residues. DNA for the CDR3: TGCGCCAGCAGCCTTGAGGGGGTAACTGAGCAGTTCTTC. It translates to CASSLEGVTEQFF.

This chain uses TRBV11-3 with TRBJ2-2; 7 nucleotides line up with TRBD2. J lost 2 bases, V lost 5 bases, and 17 bases had no gene match. CDR3 size: 19 residues. Germline CDR1 is SGHNT and CDR2 is YENEEA. DNA of the CDR3: TGTGCCAGCAGCCAATACGACCGGTGGCGGGAGTCTAACACCGGGGAGCTGTTTTTT. It yields the protein CASSQYDRWRESNTGELFF.

This clone was seen at least ten times. This chain connects TRBV19 to TRBJ2-5; D call uncertain. V lost 6 bases to trimming and J lost 5 bases, with 7 bases between them. The CDR3 covers 11 residues. CDR1 is LNHDA, CDR2 SQIVND, per germline (reference sequence). The CDR3 here is CASRLGETQYF. Here the CDR3 DNA reads TGTGCCAGTAGACTCGGGGAGACCCAGTACTTC.

This clone was recorded only once. The rearrangement joins TRBV27 to TRBJ1-5, with 11 bases identical to TRBD1. There are 18 residues in the CDR3. Germline trimming cut 9 bases from V and 2 bases from J; bases unmatched to any gene: 15. CDR1 is MNHEY and CDR2 is SMNVEV in the germline V gene (reference sequence). CDR3: CASRGGTGGSGGNQPQHF. CDR3 DNA: TGTGCCAGTAGGGGAGGGACAGGGGGGTCAGGCGGCAATCAGCCCCAGCATTTT.

The chain links TRBV28 to TRBJ1-1; weak D call: TRBD1 (5 bases). This CDR3 has 15 residues. The germline V and J ends were trimmed by 2 bases and 0 bases, with 10 bases remaining between them. From germline, CDR1 is MDHEN and CDR2 SYDVKM. The CDR3 sequence: CASSLVGGLNTEAFF. CDR3 sequence (DNA): TGTGCCAGCAGTTTAGTCGGGGGGTTGAACACTGAAGCTTTCTTT.

This clone has only a few counts. The chain links TRBV4-1 to TRBJ2-7; a possible D gene is TRBD2 (5 bases). The germline V gene encodes CDR1 MGHRA and CDR2 YSYEKL. V lost 0 bases, J lost 4 bases, and 16 bases lay in between. This CDR3 is built from 16 residues. The CDR3 region is CASSQDIGLREYEQYF. The CDR3 DNA follows: TGCGCCAGCAGCCAAGATATCGGACTCCGAGAATACGAGCAGTACTTC.

The V call is TRBV4-1, the J call TRBJ2-1; the match to TRBD1 covers 10 bases. CDR3 length equals 15 residues. From germline, CDR1 is MGHRA and CDR2 YSYEKL. After removal of 4 bases from V and 1 base from J, the junction contained 1 base not matched to a gene. DNA for the CDR3: TGCGCCAGCAGCCGGGACAGGGGTTCCTACAATGAGCAGTTCTTC. Amino acid sequence: CASSRDRGSYNEQFF.

This clone was observed a handful of times. The V gene is TRBV11-2, the J gene TRBJ2-7; D ambiguous. The V end lost 0 bases, the J end lost 4 bases, and 4 bases lay between the germline ends. Germline-derived CDR1 and CDR2 are SGHAT and FQNNGV. The CDR3 extends over 12 amino acids. CDR3: CASSLDQYEQYF. CDR3 DNA sequence: TGTGCCAGCAGCTTAGATCAGTACGAGCAGTACTTC. Using reference TRBV11-2 and TRBJ2-7 for the parts outside the CDR3, the full variable domain is EAGVAQSPRYKIIEKRQSVAFWCNPISGHATLYWYQQILGQGPKLLIQFQNNGVVDDSQLPKDRFSAERLKGVDSTLKIQPAKLEDSAVYLCASSLDQYEQYFGPGTRLTVT.

CDR3 nucleotides: TGTGCCAGCAGGGTAACTAGCGGGGGTACCTACGAGCAGTACTTC. As protein: CASRVTSGGTYEQYF. The chain joins TRBV28 to TRBJ2-7, with 11 bases that match TRBD2. This CDR3 has 15 residues. Germline CDR1 and CDR2: MDHEN and SYDVKM. V shed 6 bases and J 2 bases; nucleotides not matched to a gene: 6.

This chain links TRBV6-1 with TRBJ1-2; D call uncertain. CDR1 and CDR2 from the germline V gene are MNHNS and SASEGT. Trimming stripped 6 bases from V and 4 bases from J, with 18 bases between. The CDR3 is made up of 15 amino acids. In nucleotides, the CDR3 is TGTGCCAGCAGATCGTCGCGGGCACTCTCCTATGGCTACACCTTC. Translated, it gives CASRSSRALSYGYTF.

The rearrangement links TRBV27 to TRBJ2-7; TRBD2 matches 8 bases. Germline V gene sequence: CDR1 MNHEY, CDR2 SMNVEV (reference sequence). J gave up 3 bases and V 8 bases, and 12 bases lay outside the gene matches. This CDR3 region has 15 residues. The CDR3 here is CASGAPAGVLYEQYF. The CDR3 nucleotides are TGTGCCAGCGGAGCTCCAGCGGGAGTCCTCTACGAGCAGTACTTC.

There are a few counts of this clone. The J gene is TRBJ2-5, the V gene TRBV5-1, with TRBD1 identical over 8 bases. There are 15 residues in the CDR3. CDR1 and CDR2 (germline): SGHRS, YFSETQ. V shed 3 bases, J shed 0 bases, and the junction held 4 bases outside the gene matches. CDR3 coding DNA: TGCGCCAGCAGCTCGGGGGACAGGAACCAAGAGACCCAGTACTTC. This sequence encodes CASSSGDRNQETQYF. Based on the CDR3 plus reference TRBV5-1 and TRBJ2-5, the full variable domain is KAGVTQTPRYLIKTRGQQVTLSCSPISGHRSVSWYQQTPGQGLQFLFEYFSETQRNKGNFPGRFSGRQFSNSRSEMNVSTLELGDSALYLCASSSGDRNQETQYFGPGTRLLVL.

The chain joins TRBV19 to TRBJ1-6; no definite D call. Germline values: CDR1 LNHDA, CDR2 SQIVND (reference sequence). CDR3 length: 16 amino acids. Trimming removed 9 bases from V and 3 bases from J, with 18 bases in between. For the CDR3, the DNA is TGTGCCAGCGCCCTGAGCGCAGTAGACTATAATTCACCCCTCCACTTT. This encodes CASALSAVDYNSPLHF. Using reference TRBV19 and TRBJ1-6 for the parts outside the CDR3, the full variable domain is DGGITQSPKYLFRKEGQNVTLSCEQNLNHDAMYWYRQDPGQGLRLIYYSQIVNDFQKGDIAEGYSVSREKKESFPLTVTSAQKNPTAFYLCASALSAVDYNSPLHFGNGTRLTVT.

V gene TRBV13 combines with J gene TRBJ2-7, with a weak D call TRBD2 (5 bases). The germline V gene has CDR1 PRHDT and CDR2 FYEKMQ (reference sequence). The CDR3 has 18 residues. Trimming stripped 2 bases from V and 4 bases from J, with 24 bases between. CDR3 in DNA: TGTGCCAGCAGCTTAAAAAAAAGTCGACTCTCTAGCAGATACGAGCAGTACTTC. This encodes CASSLKKSRLSSRYEQYF.

The CDR3 protein is CAALTWREGNEQFF. The CDR3 nucleotides read TGTGCCGCACTGACCTGGCGGGAGGGGAATGAGCAGTTCTTC. The gene calls are TRBV2 and TRBJ2-1, with 9 bases that match TRBD2. Losses at the gene ends were 11 bases for V and 7 bases for J; bases not matched to a gene: 12. Germline CDR1 reads SNHLY; CDR2 reads FYNNEI. The CDR3 totals 14 residues.

V is TRBV2 and J is TRBJ2-2, with 10 bases identical to TRBD2. The CDR3 sequence is 15 residues long. V lost 7 bases to trimming and J lost 2 bases; unmatched junction nucleotides: 4. CDR1 and CDR2 (germline): SNHLY, FYNNEI. The CDR3 here is CASKSSGSNTGELFF. CDR3 nucleotide sequence: TGTGCCAGCAAATCTAGCGGGAGTAACACCGGGGAGCTGTTTTTT. Together with reference TRBV2 and TRBJ2-2, the CDR3 gives the full variable domain: EPEVTQTPSHQVTQMGQEVILRCVPISNHLYFYWYRQILGQKVEFLVSFYNNEISEKSEIFDDQFSVERPDGSNFTLKIRSTKLEDSAMYFCASKSSGSNTGELFFGEGSRLTVL.

Points on this clone: Different DNA sequences within this sample yield the same CDR3. This chain links TRBV7-9 with TRBJ2-7, with D maybe TRBD1 (5 bases). The CDR3 contains 13 residues. Looked up from germline, CDR1 is SEHNR and CDR2 is FQNEAQ (reference sequence). Trimming left V 1 base short and J 4 bases short, with 8 bases between. The CDR3 here is CASSLEQGYEQYF. In nucleotides, the CDR3 is TGTGCCAGCAGCTTAGAGCAGGGTTACGAGCAGTACTTC.

J is TRBJ1-5 and V is TRBV5-1, with D possibly TRBD1 on 6 matching bases. Per germline, CDR1 SGHRS and CDR2 YFSETQ. The V end lost 4 bases, the J end lost 4 bases, and 9 bases lay between the germline ends. This CDR3 has 13 amino acids. CDR3 DNA: TGCGCCAGCAGCGAGGACAGAAATCAGCCCCAGCATTTT. Translated: CASSEDRNQPQHF. Variable domain in full (rest from reference TRBV5-1 and TRBJ1-5): KAGVTQTPRYLIKTRGQQVTLSCSPISGHRSVSWYQQTPGQGLQFLFEYFSETQRNKGNFPGRFSGRQFSNSRSEMNVSTLELGDSALYLCASSEDRNQPQHFGDGTRLSIL.

The V and J genes are TRBV7-9 and TRBJ2-7; D might be TRBD2 (6 bases). The CDR3 is made up of 18 amino acids. CDR1 is SEHNR and CDR2 is FQNEAQ in the germline V gene (reference sequence). Deletions cut 1 base from V and 3 bases from J, with 22 bases between. The CDR3 spells CASSLVSVFGAEGYEQYF. The CDR3 DNA is TGTGCCAGCAGCTTAGTCTCCGTTTTCGGGGCGGAGGGCTACGAGCAGTACTTC.

This clone was seen a few times. The chain carries TRBV7-9 and TRBJ2-2; 7 nucleotides align to TRBD1. The junction had 9 bases not matched to a gene; V was cut back by 5 bases and J by 6 bases. This CDR3 has 15 amino acids. Germline CDR1 reads SEHNR; CDR2 reads FQNEAQ (reference sequence). The CDR3 bases are TGTGCCAGCAGCCTTGGACAGGTTCCATCCGGGGAGCTGTTTTTT. It is translated as CASSLGQVPSGELFF. The full variable domain, rest sourced from reference TRBV7-9 and TRBJ2-2, is DTGVSQNPRHKITKRGQNVTFRCDPISEHNRLYWYRQTLGQGPEFLTYFQNEAQLEKSRLLSDRFSAERPKGSFSTLEIQRTEQGDSAMYLCASSLGQVPSGELFFGEGSRLTVL.